A selection of T cell receptor beta chains follows, all from one sample in a study of CD8 T cells in ankylosing spondylitis. TCRdb independently ran MiXCR on the 5' RACE reads; one entry per CDR3 protein. The sample consists of some 840,000 distinct CDR3 sequences, about 12% of them appearing once. The sequencing input was blood, either unsorted or a sorted T cell fraction (not recorded which). These receptor sequences come from a male donor with ankylosing spondylitis. Both conserved end residues are part of each CDR3. D genes are given only for firm matches. Size tells how often a clone was seen (once, few, many) or the class of an expanded clone, and some rows leave it out.

clone_size | j_call | d_call | v_call | cdr3_nt | cdr3_aa
. | TRBJ2-7 | . | TRBV5-5 | TGTGCCAGCACTCGGGTCCTTTCTTCCTACGAGCAGTACTTC | CASTRVLSSYEQYF
many | TRBJ2-3 | . | TRBV10-3 | TGTGCCATCAGATTACAGGGCACAGATACGCAGTATTTT | CAIRLQGTDTQYF
. | TRBJ2-1 | . | TRBV12-3/TRBV12-4 | TGTGCCAGCACTCAACTGAAGCACGAGCAGTTCTTC | CASTQLKHEQFF
. | TRBJ2-3 | TRBD1 | TRBV20-1 | TGCAGTGCAACGACAGGGAGACATCCAGATACGCAGTATTTT | CSATTGRHPDTQYF
many | TRBJ2-1 | . | TRBV29-1 | TGCAGCGTTGAGGATCGGGGAACCGAGCAGTTCTTC | CSVEDRGTEQFF
few | TRBJ2-7 | . | TRBV20-1 | TGCAGTGCTAGAGATTTCGCCGGGACCCAGGGGCGGGAGCAGTACTTC | CSARDFAGTQGREQYF
. | TRBJ1-2 | TRBD1 | TRBV12-3/TRBV12-4 | TGTGCCAGCAGCGAAAGGGCCAGGGGGCCGTATGGCTACACCTTC | CASSERARGPYGYTF
. | TRBJ2-1 | . | TRBV5-8 | TGTGCCAGCAGCTCGCGCCGGGGGGCGATTGAGCAGTTCTTC | CASSSRRGAIEQFF
few | TRBJ1-5 | . | TRBV25-1 | TGTGCCAGCGGCAGGGTTTCTAGCAATCAGCCCCAGCATTTT | CASGRVSSNQPQHF
. | TRBJ1-5 | . | TRBV6-2/TRBV6-3 | TGTGCCAGCAGTTACTCCAAAGGGGTTAGCAATCAGCCCCTGCATTTT | CASSYSKGVSNQPLHF
few | TRBJ2-5 | TRBD1 | TRBV7-2 | TGTGCCAGCAGCTACGACAGGGTCGAGAAGACCCAGTACTTC | CASSYDRVEKTQYF
. | TRBJ1-1 | TRBD1 | TRBV7-8 | TGTGCCAGCAGCTGGGACAGGGAGAGCCCTGAAGCTTTCTTT | CASSWDRESPEAFF
. | TRBJ2-3 | TRBD2 | TRBV10-2 | TGCGCCAGCAGTGAGTCGAGGGGGACTAGCGCCCAAGATACGCAGTATTTT | CASSESRGTSAQDTQYF
few | TRBJ2-3 | . | TRBV12-3/TRBV12-4 | TGTGCCAGCAGTTTAGGAGGCTGGCGAACGCAGTATTTT | CASSLGGWRTQYF
few | TRBJ2-5 | TRBD1 | TRBV7-3 | TGTGCCAGCAGCACCGGACAGGGGGCTTTGGAGACCCAGTACTTC | CASSTGQGALETQYF
many | TRBJ2-3 | TRBD2 | TRBV25-1 | TGTGCCAGCAGTAGGAGCGGGAGAAGCACAGATACGCAGTATTTT | CASSRSGRSTDTQYF
many | TRBJ1-1 | . | TRBV20-1 | TGCAGTGCTAGAGATGGCGGGGGGCTGGACACTGAAGCTTTCTTT | CSARDGGGLDTEAFF
few | TRBJ2-5 | . | TRBV28 | TGTGCCAGCAGTTTTTCAGGGGGGAAGACCCAGTACTTC | CASSFSGGKTQYF
few | TRBJ1-1 | TRBD1 | TRBV3-1 | TGTGCCAGCAGCCACGGGACAGGAGGGAGCACTGAAGCTTTCTTT | CASSHGTGGSTEAFF
. | TRBJ2-2 | . | TRBV20-1 | TGCAGTGCTAGACGTGAGATAACCGGGGAGCTGTTTTTT | CSARREITGELFF
. | TRBJ2-2 | . | TRBV3-1 | TGTGCCAGCACCCAGACGAACACCGGGGAGCTGTTTTTT | CASTQTNTGELFF
. | TRBJ2-7 | . | TRBV21-1 | TGTGCCAGCAGTCGGAAGGGGTACTACGAGCAGTACTTC | CASSRKGYYEQYF